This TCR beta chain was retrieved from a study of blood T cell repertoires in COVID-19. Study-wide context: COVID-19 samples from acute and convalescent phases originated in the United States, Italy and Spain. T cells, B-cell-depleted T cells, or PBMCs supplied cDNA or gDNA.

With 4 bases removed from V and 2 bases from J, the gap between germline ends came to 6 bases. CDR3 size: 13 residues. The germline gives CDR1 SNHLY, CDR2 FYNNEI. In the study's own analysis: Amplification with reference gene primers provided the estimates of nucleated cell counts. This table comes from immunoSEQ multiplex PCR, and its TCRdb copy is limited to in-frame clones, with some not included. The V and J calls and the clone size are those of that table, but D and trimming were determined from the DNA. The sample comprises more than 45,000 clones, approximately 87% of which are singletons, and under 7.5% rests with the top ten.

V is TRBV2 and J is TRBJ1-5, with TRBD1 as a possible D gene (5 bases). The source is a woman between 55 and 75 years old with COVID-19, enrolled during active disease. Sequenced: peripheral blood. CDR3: CASSGQRNQPQHF. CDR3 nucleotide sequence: TGTGCCAGCAGTGGACAGCGCAATCAGCCCCAGCATTTT.